Listed below are T cell receptor beta chains from one sample, sequenced in a study of cytomegalovirus exposure and HLA in healthy donors. Clones were read by immunoSEQ multiplex PCR, and TCRdb kept only the in-frame ones, dropping some. The sample contains 95,000 to 150,000 clones, around 73% of which appear only once. The sample taken for sequencing was PBMCs. The receptors were sampled from a man aged 25 to 40 in good health and CMV-seropositive. Both conserved end residues are part of each CDR3. A D gene is named only where the DNA matches it firmly. A row's size may be missing; if present it is once, few, many or a size class.

D gene: TRBD1; J gene: TRBJ2-7; V gene: TRBV28; clone size: .; CDR3 DNA: TGTGCCAGCATCTCAGGGGGACAGGGGCGCTACGAGCAGTACTTC; CDR3 protein: CASISGGQGRYEQYF
D gene: .; J gene: TRBJ2-1; V gene: TRBV27; clone size: once; CDR3 DNA: TGTGCCAGCAGTTTATCGTACCCAGACAATGAGCAGTTCTTC; CDR3 protein: CASSLSYPDNEQFF
D gene: .; J gene: TRBJ2-7; V gene: TRBV4-3; clone size: once; CDR3 DNA: TGCGCCAGCAGCCAACACCGGGACGGGACTTTCTACGAGCAGTACTTC; CDR3 protein: CASSQHRDGTFYEQYF
D gene: .; J gene: TRBJ2-7; V gene: TRBV6-5; clone size: .; CDR3 DNA: TGTGCCAGCAGTTACGCTCTACGCTACGAGCAGTACTTC; CDR3 protein: CASSYALRYEQYF
D gene: TRBD1; J gene: TRBJ1-4; V gene: TRBV19; clone size: .; CDR3 DNA: TGTGCCCGGACAGGGGGCAGGACTAATGAAAAACTGTTTTTT; CDR3 protein: CARTGGRTNEKLFF
D gene: .; J gene: TRBJ2-5; V gene: TRBV27; clone size: few; CDR3 DNA: TGTGCCAGCAGTCCCTTGGTAGGCGGGGAGACCCAGTACTTC; CDR3 protein: CASSPLVGGETQYF
D gene: TRBD1; J gene: TRBJ2-5; V gene: TRBV19; clone size: few; CDR3 DNA: TGTGCCAGTAGTATCAGGGGGCTGAAGACCCAGTACTTC; CDR3 protein: CASSIRGLKTQYF
D gene: .; J gene: TRBJ2-1; V gene: TRBV7-9; clone size: .; CDR3 DNA: TGTGCCAGCACCATAGGGGCGACCAATGCCTACAATGAGCAGTTCTTC; CDR3 protein: CASTIGATNAYNEQFF
D gene: TRBD2; J gene: TRBJ2-5; V gene: TRBV14; clone size: .; CDR3 DNA: TGTGCCAGCAGCCGATTAAGAAGGACTAGCGGGAGGGAAGAGACCCAGTACTTC; CDR3 protein: CASSRLRRTSGREETQYF
D gene: .; J gene: TRBJ1-1; V gene: TRBV27; clone size: .; CDR3 DNA: TGTGCCAGCAGTTTGCGTGACAGGCGTAGCGCTTTCTTT; CDR3 protein: CASSLRDRRSAFF
D gene: TRBD1; J gene: TRBJ1-1; V gene: TRBV9; clone size: .; CDR3 DNA: TGTGCCAGCAGCGTACGTCCCGGGACAGGGGATCGCGCTTTCTTT; CDR3 protein: CASSVRPGTGDRAFF
D gene: .; J gene: TRBJ1-1; V gene: TRBV19; clone size: .; CDR3 DNA: TGTGCCAGTAGGGACAGAGAGTTACGTAGCACTGAAGCTTTCTTT; CDR3 protein: CASRDRELRSTEAFF
D gene: TRBD2; J gene: TRBJ2-7; V gene: TRBV11-2; clone size: .; CDR3 DNA: TGTGCCAGCAGCCCGTTGGGACTAGCGGGAAACCTGGGGTACTTC; CDR3 protein: CASSPLGLAGNLGYF
D gene: .; J gene: TRBJ1-5; V gene: TRBV15; clone size: .; CDR3 DNA: TGTGCCACCAGCAGGTCAGGGGATAGCAATCAGCCCCAGCATTTT; CDR3 protein: CATSRSGDSNQPQHF
D gene: TRBD2; J gene: TRBJ2-1; V gene: TRBV5-4; clone size: .; CDR3 DNA: TGTGCCAGCAGCCCCTCGGGCGGGGGGGGCAATGAGCAGTTCTTC; CDR3 protein: CASSPSGGGGNEQFF
D gene: TRBD2; J gene: TRBJ2-1; V gene: TRBV10-3; clone size: .; CDR3 DNA: TGTGCCATCACAGAGCGGGAGGGCCACAATGAGCAGTTCTTC; CDR3 protein: CAITEREGHNEQFF
D gene: TRBD2; J gene: TRBJ2-5; V gene: TRBV6-6; clone size: .; CDR3 DNA: TGTGCCAGCGGGAGGGCCTGGGAGACCCAGTACTTC; CDR3 protein: CASGRAWETQYF
D gene: .; J gene: TRBJ2-3; V gene: TRBV9; clone size: .; CDR3 DNA: TGTGCCAGCGAGCGAGGGGGTAGCACAGATACGCAGTATTTT; CDR3 protein: CASERGGSTDTQYF
D gene: TRBD2; J gene: TRBJ2-7; V gene: TRBV18; clone size: .; CDR3 DNA: TGTGCCAGCTCATCCTCAGGACTAGCGGGTACCTACGAGCAGTACTTC; CDR3 protein: CASSSSGLAGTYEQYF
D gene: .; J gene: TRBJ2-7; V gene: TRBV6-6; clone size: .; CDR3 DNA: TGTGCCAGCGCGGGGGCGCGATACGAGCAGTACTTC; CDR3 protein: CASAGARYEQYF
D gene: TRBD1; J gene: TRBJ2-5; V gene: TRBV29-1; clone size: .; CDR3 DNA: TGCAGCGTTGCGATGACAGGGAAAGAGACCCAGTACTTC; CDR3 protein: CSVAMTGKETQYF
D gene: .; J gene: TRBJ1-4; V gene: TRBV18; clone size: .; CDR3 DNA: TGTGCCAGCTCACCTTCCGGGTTGTCGGAGGGGTTGAGGGAAAAACTGTTTTTT; CDR3 protein: CASSPSGLSEGLREKLFF
D gene: .; J gene: TRBJ2-7; V gene: TRBV7-6; clone size: .; CDR3 DNA: TGTGCCAGCAGCTTGACAGAGACCTACGAGCAGTACTTC; CDR3 protein: CASSLTETYEQYF
D gene: TRBD1; J gene: TRBJ1-5; V gene: TRBV4-3; clone size: .; CDR3 DNA: TGCGCCAGCAGCCAAGATACAGGGGGAGTCATTCAGCCCCAGCATTTT; CDR3 protein: CASSQDTGGVIQPQHF
D gene: .; J gene: TRBJ1-5; V gene: TRBV5-1; clone size: .; CDR3 DNA: TGCGCCAGCAGCTTAGGTGGGGCAGACAATCAGCCCCAGCATTTT; CDR3 protein: CASSLGGADNQPQHF
D gene: .; J gene: TRBJ1-1; V gene: TRBV28; clone size: .; CDR3 DNA: TGTGCCAGCAGTCCGGGGGGAGGGACTGAAGCTTTCTTT; CDR3 protein: CASSPGGGTEAFF
D gene: .; J gene: TRBJ2-7; V gene: TRBV7-2; clone size: once; CDR3 DNA: TGTGCCAGCAGCGCCCGGTGGGCAAACGAGCAGTACTTC; CDR3 protein: CASSARWANEQYF
D gene: .; J gene: TRBJ2-5; V gene: TRBV9; clone size: .; CDR3 DNA: TGTGCCAGCAGCGTAGGAGGGGGAGGGGGGACCCAGTACTTC; CDR3 protein: CASSVGGGGGTQYF
D gene: TRBD2; J gene: TRBJ2-7; V gene: TRBV11-2; clone size: few; CDR3 DNA: TGTGCCAGCAGCCTAGCACTAGCGGGAGGGCCTATAAGCTACGAGCAGTACTTC; CDR3 protein: CASSLALAGGPISYEQYF
D gene: .; J gene: TRBJ1-2; V gene: TRBV7-8; clone size: once; CDR3 DNA: TGTGCCAGCAGCTTAGCACTAAACTATGGCTACACCTTC; CDR3 protein: CASSLALNYGYTF
D gene: .; J gene: TRBJ1-2; V gene: TRBV28; clone size: few; CDR3 DNA: TGTGCCAGTGGACAGAAGGACTATGGCTACACCTTC; CDR3 protein: CASGQKDYGYTF
D gene: TRBD2; J gene: TRBJ2-3; V gene: TRBV19; clone size: once; CDR3 DNA: TGTGCCAGTAGTAACAGGGCAACAGGACTAGCTGGGTTGATGGATACGCAGTATTTT; CDR3 protein: CASSNRATGLAGLMDTQYF
D gene: TRBD1; J gene: TRBJ2-1; V gene: TRBV9; clone size: few; CDR3 DNA: TGTGCCAGCAGCGCGAAGTTACAGGGGGCTTTTAATGAGCAGTTCTTC; CDR3 protein: CASSAKLQGAFNEQFF
D gene: .; J gene: TRBJ2-1; V gene: TRBV4-2; clone size: .; CDR3 DNA: TGTGCCAGCAGAGCTGGGGAGGATCGCCCCAATGAGCAGTTCTTC; CDR3 protein: CASRAGEDRPNEQFF
D gene: TRBD2; J gene: TRBJ2-4; V gene: TRBV7-8; clone size: .; CDR3 DNA: TGTGCCAGCAGCTTAGAGCGGGGACTAGCCACAGCCAAAAACATTCAGTACTTC; CDR3 protein: CASSLERGLATAKNIQYF
D gene: TRBD1; J gene: TRBJ2-7; V gene: TRBV7-3; clone size: few; CDR3 DNA: TGTGCCAGCAGCCCCGGGACAGGGTCCTACGAGCAGTACTTC; CDR3 protein: CASSPGTGSYEQYF
D gene: .; J gene: TRBJ2-5; V gene: TRBV5-1; clone size: .; CDR3 DNA: TGCGCCAGCAGCTTGATGGCGGCCCAAGAGACCCAGTACTTC; CDR3 protein: CASSLMAAQETQYF
D gene: TRBD2; J gene: TRBJ2-1; V gene: TRBV4-3; clone size: .; CDR3 DNA: TGCGCCAGCAGCCAAGCTCCTAGCGGGGTTGATGAGCAGTTCTTC; CDR3 protein: CASSQAPSGVDEQFF
D gene: TRBD1; J gene: TRBJ2-5; V gene: TRBV10-3; clone size: .; CDR3 DNA: TGTGCCATCAGGGGGGGACAGGGTGAGACCCAGTACTTC; CDR3 protein: CAIRGGQGETQYF
D gene: .; J gene: TRBJ2-5; V gene: TRBV20-1; clone size: .; CDR3 DNA: TGCAGTGCTAGTGGCTCGGGGACCCAGTACTTC; CDR3 protein: CSASGSGTQYF
D gene: TRBD1; J gene: TRBJ2-4; V gene: TRBV9; clone size: few; CDR3 DNA: TGTGCCAGCAGCGTTGGACAGGAATCCAAAAACATTCAGTACTTC; CDR3 protein: CASSVGQESKNIQYF
D gene: TRBD1; J gene: TRBJ2-2; V gene: TRBV29-1; clone size: .; CDR3 DNA: TGCAGCGCCGGGGGACAGGGGAAGGCCGGGGAGCTGTTTTTT; CDR3 protein: CSAGGQGKAGELFF
D gene: .; J gene: TRBJ2-7; V gene: TRBV6-5; clone size: .; CDR3 DNA: TGTGCCAGCACCTCTGGGCAGGGTTTCCACGAGCAGTACTTC; CDR3 protein: CASTSGQGFHEQYF
D gene: .; J gene: TRBJ2-7; V gene: TRBV10-2; clone size: .; CDR3 DNA: TGCGCCAGCAAGGGCTCAGGACTTAACGAGCAGTACTTC; CDR3 protein: CASKGSGLNEQYF
D gene: .; J gene: TRBJ2-3; V gene: TRBV7-6; clone size: once; CDR3 DNA: TGTGCCAGCAGCTCGCTGACTAGGCGCACAGATACGCAGTATTTT; CDR3 protein: CASSSLTRRTDTQYF
D gene: .; J gene: TRBJ1-2; V gene: TRBV19; clone size: once; CDR3 DNA: TGTGCCAGTAGTATGGGGCCGGGACACAACTATGGCTACACCTTC; CDR3 protein: CASSMGPGHNYGYTF
D gene: TRBD1; J gene: TRBJ2-7; V gene: TRBV4-1; clone size: .; CDR3 DNA: TGCGCCAGCAGCCCACTAGGGACAGGTTCCTACGAGCAGTACTTC; CDR3 protein: CASSPLGTGSYEQYF
D gene: TRBD1; J gene: TRBJ2-7; V gene: TRBV7-2; clone size: .; CDR3 DNA: TGTGCCAGCAGCTTAGCGAGGGGGACAGGGTCGGTCGAGCAGTACTTC; CDR3 protein: CASSLARGTGSVEQYF
D gene: TRBD1; J gene: TRBJ2-7; V gene: TRBV15; clone size: .; CDR3 DNA: TGTGCCACCAGCAGTGGGACAGGGGTGGACCTGAGCTCCTACGAGCAGTACTTC; CDR3 protein: CATSSGTGVDLSSYEQYF
D gene: .; J gene: TRBJ2-7; V gene: TRBV13; clone size: .; CDR3 DNA: TGTGCCAGCAGCACAATAGGGGGTTACGAGCAGTACTTC; CDR3 protein: CASSTIGGYEQYF
D gene: TRBD2; J gene: TRBJ2-3; V gene: TRBV18; clone size: .; CDR3 DNA: TGTGCCAGCTCACCACCGATGGGCGGGAGGACAGATACGCAGTATTTT; CDR3 protein: CASSPPMGGRTDTQYF
D gene: TRBD1; J gene: TRBJ1-1; V gene: TRBV7-8; clone size: .; CDR3 DNA: TGTGCCAGCAGCTTAGCGCGGGTGACAGGGGCGGGGGACACTGAAGCTTTCTTT; CDR3 protein: CASSLARVTGAGDTEAFF
D gene: .; J gene: TRBJ1-2; V gene: TRBV7-9; clone size: .; CDR3 DNA: TGTGCCAGCAGCCCAGATCACTATGGCTACACCTTC; CDR3 protein: CASSPDHYGYTF
D gene: TRBD1; J gene: TRBJ2-1; V gene: TRBV18; clone size: .; CDR3 DNA: TGTGCCAGCTCACGACCGGGACAGGGCCCCTGGGGTGAGCAGTTCTTC; CDR3 protein: CASSRPGQGPWGEQFF
D gene: .; J gene: TRBJ2-6; V gene: TRBV19; clone size: .; CDR3 DNA: TGTGCCAGTAGTATAGATGTGGTGAGGGCCGGGGCCAACGTCCTGACTTTC; CDR3 protein: CASSIDVVRAGANVLTF